This paragraph reports one T cell receptor beta chain. The antigen remains unidentified. This record comes from a study of CD8+ T cells in alopecia areata. Background on the study: Oral tofacitinib, 5 to 10 mg twice daily, was given in an open-label trial.

RNA, once extracted, was reverse transcribed into cDNA for use as the sequencing template. Produced via immunoSEQ multiplex PCR; TCRdb's table is partial and in-frame only. Here the sample spans around 100,000 clones, 50% to 75% being singletons. Findings of the study overall: For lesional scalp, especially alopecia totalis/universalis, clonality was higher than in normal scalp.

Treatment: oral pan-JAK inhibitor, 5-10 mg twice daily. V shed 2 bases, J shed 7 bases, and the junction held 5 bases outside the gene matches. The V gene's germline CDR1 is SGHTA and CDR2 FQGTGA. The CDR3 runs 15 residues. This chain connects TRBV7-3 to TRBJ2-1; 10 nucleotides match TRBD2. This sequence was found in a human donor with alopecia areata. The sequencing here drew on CD8+ T cells sorted from blood, taken at week 24, from a patient treated with tofacitinib. CDR3 region: CASSLVLAGVNEQFF. In DNA, the CDR3 is TGTGCCAGCAGCTTAGTCCTAGCGGGGGTGAATGAGCAGTTCTTC. The full variable domain, its missing parts supplied by reference TRBV7-3 and TRBJ2-1, is GAGVSQTPSNKVTEKGKYVELRCDPISGHTALYWYRQSLGQGPEFLIYFQGTGAADDSGLPNDRFFAVRPEGSVSTLKIQRTERGDSAVYLCASSLVLAGVNEQFFGPGTRLTVL.